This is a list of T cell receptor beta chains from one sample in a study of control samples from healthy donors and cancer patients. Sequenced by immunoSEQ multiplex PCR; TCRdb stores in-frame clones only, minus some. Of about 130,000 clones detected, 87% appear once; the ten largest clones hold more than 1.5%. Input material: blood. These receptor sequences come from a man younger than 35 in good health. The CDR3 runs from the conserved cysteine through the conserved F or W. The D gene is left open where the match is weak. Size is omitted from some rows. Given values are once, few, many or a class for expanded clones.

CAWGKKGLESYEQYF	TGTGCCTGGGGCAAGAAGGGACTCGAGAGTTACGAGCAGTACTTC	TRBV30	many	TRBJ2-7	NA
CASSIRGEWGETQYF	TGTGCCAGTAGTATAAGAGGGGAATGGGGCGAGACCCAGTACTTC	TRBV19	NA	TRBJ2-5	NA
CASAQSGGQPQHF	TGTGCCTCAGCACAGTCTGGTGGACAGCCCCAGCATTTT	TRBV19	NA	TRBJ1-5	NA
CASPQGKSTDTQYF	TGTGCCAGCCCCCAAGGGAAAAGCACAGATACGCAGTATTTT	TRBV2	NA	TRBJ2-3	NA
CASSVRGDGTDTQYF	TGTGCCAGCAGTGTTAGGGGGGATGGCACAGATACGCAGTATTTT	TRBV6-4	once	TRBJ2-3	NA
CASSLAGETYEQYF	TGCGCCAGCAGCTTGGCCGGGGAAACCTACGAGCAGTACTTC	TRBV5-1	NA	TRBJ2-7	NA
CASSFGGGGWGTEAFF	TGTGCCAGCAGCTTCGGGGGGGGAGGGTGGGGGACTGAAGCTTTCTTT	TRBV11-2	NA	TRBJ1-1	NA
CASSLAGTRGGTDTQYF	TGTGCCAGCAGCTTGGCGGGTACTAGGGGGGGCACAGATACGCAGTATTTT	TRBV5-5	NA	TRBJ2-3	NA
CASKSSYEQYF	TGCGCCAGCAAAAGCTCCTACGAGCAGTACTTC	TRBV5-1	NA	TRBJ2-7	NA
CASSPDRANPPQHF	TGTGCCAGCTCACCGGACAGGGCCAACCCTCCCCAGCATTTT	TRBV18	NA	TRBJ1-5	TRBD1
CASSLRPRREQYF	TGTGCCAGCAGCTTACGTCCCCGGCGGGAGCAGTACTTC	TRBV7-8	NA	TRBJ2-7	NA
CASSLWVGTSAYYEQYF	TGTGCCAGCAGCTTATGGGTTGGGACTAGCGCCTACTACGAGCAGTACTTC	TRBV7-9	NA	TRBJ2-7	TRBD2
CASSELKGNSGANVLTF	TGTGCCAGCAGTGAATTAAAGGGAAACTCTGGGGCCAACGTCCTGACTTTC	TRBV6-1	NA	TRBJ2-6	NA
CASSQSGTVGEKLFF	TGTGCCAGCAGCCAATCCGGGACAGTCGGTGAAAAACTGTTTTTT	TRBV3-1/TRBV3-2	NA	TRBJ1-4	TRBD1
CATSREQTINTEAFF	TGTGCCACCAGCAGAGAACAGACGATTAACACTGAAGCTTTCTTT	TRBV15	NA	TRBJ1-1	NA
CASSPTGVYSNQPQHF	TGTGCCAGCTCACCAACGGGTGTATATAGCAATCAGCCCCAGCATTTT	TRBV18	NA	TRBJ1-5	NA
CASSRRSVRDGYTF	TGTGCCAGCAGCAGGAGGAGCGTCCGAGATGGCTACACCTTC	TRBV11-1	NA	TRBJ1-2	NA
CASTEMGPLSTDTQYF	TGTGCCAGTACGGAAATGGGACCTCTATCCACAGATACGCAGTATTTT	TRBV9	NA	TRBJ2-3	NA
CASSPWASGTHTDTQYF	TGCGCCAGCAGTCCGTGGGCTAGCGGGACACACACAGATACGCAGTATTTT	TRBV5-1	NA	TRBJ2-3	TRBD2
CASSERTSGGGRYEQYF	TGTGCCAGCAGTGAACGGACTAGCGGGGGCGGGAGGTACGAGCAGTACTTC	TRBV6-1	once	TRBJ2-7	TRBD2
CASSDREYMNTEAFF	TGTGCCAGTAGTGACAGGGAATACATGAACACTGAAGCTTTCTTT	TRBV19	NA	TRBJ1-1	TRBD1
CASSQQVPPDNEQFF	TGTGCCAGCAGCCAACAGGTGCCACCGGACAATGAGCAGTTCTTC	TRBV6-5	NA	TRBJ2-1	NA
CATSDTRGRNEKLFF	TGTGCCACCAGTGATACCAGGGGTAGGAATGAAAAACTGTTTTTT	TRBV24-1	NA	TRBJ1-4	NA
CASRTSTGALGEFF	TGTGCCAGCAGAACCTCAACCGGGGCCCTCGGGGAGTTCTTC	TRBV27	once	TRBJ2-1	NA
CASSVGEGGLMNTEAFF	TGTGCCAGCAGCGTAGGAGAAGGAGGGTTAATGAACACTGAAGCTTTCTTT	TRBV9	NA	TRBJ1-1	NA
CASSDGVTINQPQHF	TGTGCCAGCAGTGATGGGGTTACGATTAATCAGCCCCAGCATTTT	TRBV6-1	few	TRBJ1-5	NA
CASSPSGANYGYTF	TGTGCCAGCAGCCCCAGCGGGGCGAACTATGGCTACACCTTC	TRBV7-3	NA	TRBJ1-2	NA
CASSTAANTGELFF	TGTGCCAGTAGCACAGCGGCGAACACCGGGGAGCTGTTTTTT	TRBV19	NA	TRBJ2-2	NA
CATRGSQGTDTQYF	TGTGCCACCAGGGGCTCACAGGGCACAGATACGCAGTATTTT	TRBV24-1	NA	TRBJ2-3	NA
CATQPAGTSNTGELFF	TGTGCCACGCAGCCTGCCGGGACATCGAACACCGGGGAGCTGTTTTTT	TRBV24-1	NA	TRBJ2-2	NA
CASSQGAAAFF	TGTGCCAGCAGCCAGGGGGCCGCGGCTTTCTTT	TRBV3-1/TRBV3-2	NA	TRBJ1-1	NA
CASSSPLGLSLEETQYF	TGTGCCAGCAGCTCGCCTTTGGGACTCTCCCTAGAAGAGACCCAGTACTTC	TRBV7-9	NA	TRBJ2-5	NA
CASSLGTAYNEQFF	TGTGCCAGCAGCTTAGGGACAGCCTACAATGAGCAGTTCTTC	TRBV11-2	few	TRBJ2-1	NA
CATSEQGQGGQPQHF	TGTGCCACCAGTGAGCAAGGACAGGGGGGTCAGCCCCAGCATTTT	TRBV24-1	few	TRBJ1-5	TRBD1
CAWSGLEGGLDTQYF	TGTGCCTGGAGTGGTCTCGAGGGAGGTTTAGATACGCAGTATTTT	TRBV30	NA	TRBJ2-3	NA
CASSPSGTGDLSGYTF	TGTGCCAGCAGTCCGTCCGGGACAGGGGATCTCAGTGGCTACACCTTC	TRBV2	NA	TRBJ1-2	TRBD1
CASSASQDTQYF	TGTGCCAGTAGTGCTTCACAAGATACGCAGTATTTT	TRBV19	NA	TRBJ2-3	NA
CASSKGTAHGNQPQHF	TGTGCCAGCAGCAAAGGGACAGCCCATGGCAATCAGCCCCAGCATTTT	TRBV5-5	NA	TRBJ1-5	TRBD1
CASTDLGDSNQPQHF	TGTGCCAGCACTGATCTTGGAGATAGCAATCAGCCCCAGCATTTT	TRBV5-8	NA	TRBJ1-5	NA
CASSRLQRTNYEQYF	TGTGCCAGCAGCCGACTCCAGAGAACTAACTACGAGCAGTACTTC	TRBV28	few	TRBJ2-7	NA
CASSERRQPNEKLFF	TGTGCCAGCAGTGAAAGGCGACAGCCTAATGAAAAACTGTTTTTT	TRBV25-1	NA	TRBJ1-4	NA
CASTLSLITGNTIYF	TGTGCCAGCACCCTGAGTCTGATTACTGGAAACACCATATATTTT	TRBV4-2	NA	TRBJ1-3	NA
CASSSFGLAVDNEQFF	TGTGCCAGTAGTTCATTTGGACTAGCGGTAGACAATGAGCAGTTCTTC	TRBV19	NA	TRBJ2-1	TRBD2